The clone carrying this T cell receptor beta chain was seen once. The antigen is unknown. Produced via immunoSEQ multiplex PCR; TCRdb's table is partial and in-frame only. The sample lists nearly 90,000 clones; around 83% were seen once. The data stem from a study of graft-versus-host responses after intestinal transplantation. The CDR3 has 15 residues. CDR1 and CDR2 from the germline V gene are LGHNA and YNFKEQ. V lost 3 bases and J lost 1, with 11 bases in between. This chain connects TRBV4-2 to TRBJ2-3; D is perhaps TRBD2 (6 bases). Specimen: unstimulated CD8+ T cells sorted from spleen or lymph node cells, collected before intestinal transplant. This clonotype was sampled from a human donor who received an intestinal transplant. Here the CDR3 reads CASSHGGGGTDTQYF. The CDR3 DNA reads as TGTGCCAGCAGCCATGGTGGCGGGGGCACAGATACGCAGTATTTT.